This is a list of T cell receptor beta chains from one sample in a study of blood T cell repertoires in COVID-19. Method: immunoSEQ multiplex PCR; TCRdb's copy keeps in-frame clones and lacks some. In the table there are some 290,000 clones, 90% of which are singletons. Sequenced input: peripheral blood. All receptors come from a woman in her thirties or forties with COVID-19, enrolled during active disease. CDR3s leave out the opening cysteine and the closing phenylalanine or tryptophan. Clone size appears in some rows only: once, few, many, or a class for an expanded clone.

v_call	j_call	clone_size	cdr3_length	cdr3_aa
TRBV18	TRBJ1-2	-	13	ASAPSGDTNYGYT
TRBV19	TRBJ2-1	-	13	ASRYLAGVSNEQF
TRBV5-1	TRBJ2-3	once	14	ASSLDSGRNTDTQY
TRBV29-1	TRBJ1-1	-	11	SVASDINTEAF
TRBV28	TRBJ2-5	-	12	ASSQGGRGETQY
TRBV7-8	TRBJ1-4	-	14	ASSLIGGSTNEKLF
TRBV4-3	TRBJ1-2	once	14	ASSQDLSPEEYGYT
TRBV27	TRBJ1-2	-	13	ASWAGQGPLYGYT
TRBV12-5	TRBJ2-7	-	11	ASGISGGYEQY
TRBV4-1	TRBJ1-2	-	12	ASSLQGRNYGYT
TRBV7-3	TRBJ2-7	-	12	ASSSGQGTYEQY
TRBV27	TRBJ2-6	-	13	ASSFQLSGANVLT
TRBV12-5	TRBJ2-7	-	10	ASGLLYYEQY
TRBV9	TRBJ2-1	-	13	ASSAQGASYNEQF
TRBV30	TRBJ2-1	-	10	AWGTTSNEQF
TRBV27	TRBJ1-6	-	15	ASSLTSGTGRSSPLH
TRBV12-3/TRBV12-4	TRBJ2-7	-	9	AGTNTREQY
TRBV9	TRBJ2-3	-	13	ASSVGGPATDTQY
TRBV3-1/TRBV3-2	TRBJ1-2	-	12	ASSQGGTGVGYT
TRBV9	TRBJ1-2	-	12	ASSVVGQDSGYT
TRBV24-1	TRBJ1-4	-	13	ATSDSGQGEEKLF
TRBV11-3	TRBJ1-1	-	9	ASSPTLRAF
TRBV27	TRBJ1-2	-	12	ASSLLPANYGYT
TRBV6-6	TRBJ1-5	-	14	ASSYPPSGQGTTQH
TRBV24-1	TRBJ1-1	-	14	ATSDSMNRVNTEAF
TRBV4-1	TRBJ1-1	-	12	ASRLRPWNTEAF
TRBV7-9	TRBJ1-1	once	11	ASSLGQGTEAF
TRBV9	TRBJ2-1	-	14	ASSARPGSAASEQF
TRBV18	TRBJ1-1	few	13	ASSPSRVMNTEAF
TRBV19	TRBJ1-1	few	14	ASSILTSTGNTEAF
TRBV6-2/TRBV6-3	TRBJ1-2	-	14	ASSSPGQAFGFGYT
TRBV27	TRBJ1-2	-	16	ASSFRAGTGNFGYGYT
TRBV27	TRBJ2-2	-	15	ASSILPAGTNTGELF
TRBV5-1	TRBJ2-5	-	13	ASSSGLAVQETQY
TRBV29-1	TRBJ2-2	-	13	SVAGGLSVTGELF
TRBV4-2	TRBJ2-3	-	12	ASSTTPSTDTQY
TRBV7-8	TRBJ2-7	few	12	ASRILAGDSEQY
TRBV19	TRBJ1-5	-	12	ASSTTGRNQPQH
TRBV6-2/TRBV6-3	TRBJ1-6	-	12	ASSWGTFQSPLH
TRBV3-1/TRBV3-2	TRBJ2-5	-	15	ASSQVASGRAGETQY
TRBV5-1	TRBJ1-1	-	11	ASSLTQATEAF
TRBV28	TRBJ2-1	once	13	ASSFRPPRGDEQF
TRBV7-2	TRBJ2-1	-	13	ASSLRGLAPNEQF
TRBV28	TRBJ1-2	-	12	ASSQGGDRNGYT